The source of this T cell receptor beta chain is a study of cytomegalovirus exposure and HLA in healthy donors. Findings and caveats of the study: Later on, analysis showed that most CMV-associated TCR beta chains appeared to be HLA-restricted. Generally TCR sequences proved uncommon, though certain public TCRs appeared in numerous donors. Among immune exposure information, only CMV serostatus was available. The study labeled 150 to 200 TCR beta chains cytomegalovirus-associated.

This CDR3 is 15 amino acids long. CDR1 SGHTA and CDR2 FQGNSA come from the germline V gene. V trimming: 5 bases; J trimming: 6 bases; junction bases outside the gene matches: 11. Researchers ran the PCR with 60 Vbeta and 13 Jbeta primers. The repertoire was sequenced with immunoSEQ multiplex PCR; TCRdb's copy has only in-frame clones and lacks some. The table has over 75,000 clones, approximately 85% seen once. As regards this clone: No antigen is known for it.

Material: PBMCs. The rearrangement uses TRBV7-2 and TRBJ2-3; TRBD1 aligns across 7 bases. The sequence derives from a man aged 30-40 years in good health and CMV-seropositive. The CDR3 protein is CASSPTSTGPDTQYF. The CDR3 DNA is TGTGCCAGCAGCCCCACTTCGACAGGGCCCGATACGCAGTATTTT.